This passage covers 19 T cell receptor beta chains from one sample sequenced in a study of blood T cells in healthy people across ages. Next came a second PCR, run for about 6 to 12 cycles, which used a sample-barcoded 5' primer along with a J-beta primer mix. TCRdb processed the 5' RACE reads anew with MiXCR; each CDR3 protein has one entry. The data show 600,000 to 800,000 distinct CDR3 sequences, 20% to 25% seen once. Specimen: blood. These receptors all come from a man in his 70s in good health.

The CDR3 spells CASRAGSTDTQYF. The CDR3 DNA reads as TGCGCCAGCAGGGCGGGAAGCACAGATACGCAGTATTTT. The chain employs TRBV5-1 and TRBJ2-3; perhaps TRBD2 as D (6 bases). The CDR3 runs 13 residues. Deletions cut 5 bases from V and 0 bases from J, with 7 bases between. Looked up from germline, CDR1 is SGHRS and CDR2 is YFSETQ.

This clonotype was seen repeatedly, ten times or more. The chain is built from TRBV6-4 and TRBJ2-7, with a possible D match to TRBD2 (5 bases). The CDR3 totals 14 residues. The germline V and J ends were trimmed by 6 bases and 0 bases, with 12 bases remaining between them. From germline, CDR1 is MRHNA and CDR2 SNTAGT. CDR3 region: CASSPTGSSYEQYF. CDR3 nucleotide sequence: TGTGCCAGCAGCCCCACGGGGAGCTCCTACGAGCAGTACTTC.

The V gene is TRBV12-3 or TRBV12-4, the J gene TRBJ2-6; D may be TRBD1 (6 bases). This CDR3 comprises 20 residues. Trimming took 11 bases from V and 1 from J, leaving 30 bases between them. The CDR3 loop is CACKVGDGQSAGSGANVLTF. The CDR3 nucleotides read TGTGCCTGCAAGGTGGGAGACGGACAGTCCGCTGGGTCTGGGGCCAACGTCCTGACTTTC.

The CDR3 DNA reads as TGTGCCAGCAGCGTGACGGCAGCTAATGAAAAACTGTTTTTT. Translating it yields CASSVTAANEKLFF. J is TRBJ1-4 and V is TRBV9; D is ambiguous. The ends were cut back, 2 bases at V and 3 bases at J, with 8 bases in the middle. The CDR3 is 14 amino acids. Per the germline V gene, CDR1 is SGDLS and CDR2 is YYNGEE.

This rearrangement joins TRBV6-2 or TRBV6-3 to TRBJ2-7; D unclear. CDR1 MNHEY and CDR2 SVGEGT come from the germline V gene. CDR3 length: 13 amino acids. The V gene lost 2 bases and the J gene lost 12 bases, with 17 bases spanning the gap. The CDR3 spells CASSYGPAYESYF. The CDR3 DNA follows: TGTGCCAGCAGTTACGGTCCAGCCTACGAGTCGTACTTC.

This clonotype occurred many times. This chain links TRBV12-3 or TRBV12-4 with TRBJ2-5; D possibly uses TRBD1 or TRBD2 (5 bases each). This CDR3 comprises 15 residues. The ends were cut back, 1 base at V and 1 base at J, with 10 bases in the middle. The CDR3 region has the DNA TGTGCCAGCAGTTTAGGGGACCTCGCCCAAGAGACCCAGTACTTC. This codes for CASSLGDLAQETQYF.

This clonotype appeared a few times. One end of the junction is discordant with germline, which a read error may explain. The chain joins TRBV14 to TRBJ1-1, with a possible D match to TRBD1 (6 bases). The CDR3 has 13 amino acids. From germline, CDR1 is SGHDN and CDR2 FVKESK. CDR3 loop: CASGQDRHTEAFF. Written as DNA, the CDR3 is TGTGCCAGCGGCCAAGACAGGCACACTGAAGCTTTCTTT.

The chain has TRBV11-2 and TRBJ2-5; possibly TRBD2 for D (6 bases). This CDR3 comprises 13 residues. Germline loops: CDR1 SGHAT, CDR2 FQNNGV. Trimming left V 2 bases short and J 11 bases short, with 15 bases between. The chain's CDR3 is CASSLTEGPQQYF. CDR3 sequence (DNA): TGTGCCAGCAGCTTAACGGAGGGTCCTCAACAGTACTTC.

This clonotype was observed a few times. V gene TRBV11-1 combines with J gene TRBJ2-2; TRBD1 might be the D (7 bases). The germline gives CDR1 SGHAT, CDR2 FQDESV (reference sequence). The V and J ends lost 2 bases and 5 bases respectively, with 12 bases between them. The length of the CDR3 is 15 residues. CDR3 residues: CASSLSRGVTGELFF. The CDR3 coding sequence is TGTGCCAGCAGCTTATCCAGGGGGGTAACCGGGGAGCTGTTTTTT.

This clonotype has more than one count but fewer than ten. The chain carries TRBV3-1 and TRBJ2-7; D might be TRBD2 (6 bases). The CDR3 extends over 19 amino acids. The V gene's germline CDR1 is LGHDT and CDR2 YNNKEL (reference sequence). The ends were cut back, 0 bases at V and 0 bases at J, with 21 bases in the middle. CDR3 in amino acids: CASSQDPLALVFSSYEQYF. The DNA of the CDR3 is TGTGCCAGCAGCCAAGATCCGCTAGCGCTAGTCTTTTCCTCCTACGAGCAGTACTTC.

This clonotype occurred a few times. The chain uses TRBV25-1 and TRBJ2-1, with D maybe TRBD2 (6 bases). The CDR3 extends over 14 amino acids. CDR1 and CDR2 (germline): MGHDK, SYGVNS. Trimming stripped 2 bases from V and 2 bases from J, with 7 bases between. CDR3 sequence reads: CASSERLAYNEQFF. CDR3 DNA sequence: TGTGCCAGCAGTGAAAGACTAGCCTACAATGAGCAGTTCTTC.

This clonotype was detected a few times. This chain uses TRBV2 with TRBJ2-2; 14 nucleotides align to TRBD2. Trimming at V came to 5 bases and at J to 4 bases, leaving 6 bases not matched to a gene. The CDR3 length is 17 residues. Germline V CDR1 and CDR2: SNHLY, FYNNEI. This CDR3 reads CASSRLAGGPGTGELFF. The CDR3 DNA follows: TGTGCCAGCAGTCGACTAGCGGGAGGGCCGGGCACCGGGGAGCTGTTTTTT.

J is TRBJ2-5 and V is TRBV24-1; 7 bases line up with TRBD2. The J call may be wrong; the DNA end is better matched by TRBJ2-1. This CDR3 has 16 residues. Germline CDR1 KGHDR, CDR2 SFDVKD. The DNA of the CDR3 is TGTGCCACCAGTGATCGCTCTAGCGGTGAGATCGGTGAGCAGTTCTTC. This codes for CATSDRSSGEIGEQFF.

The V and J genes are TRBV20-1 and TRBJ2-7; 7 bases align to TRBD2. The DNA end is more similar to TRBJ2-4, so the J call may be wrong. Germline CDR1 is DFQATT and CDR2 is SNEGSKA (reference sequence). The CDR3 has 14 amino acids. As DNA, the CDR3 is TGCAGTGCTACGCCAGCGGGGGCCAAAAACATTCAGTACTTC. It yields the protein CSATPAGAKNIQYF.

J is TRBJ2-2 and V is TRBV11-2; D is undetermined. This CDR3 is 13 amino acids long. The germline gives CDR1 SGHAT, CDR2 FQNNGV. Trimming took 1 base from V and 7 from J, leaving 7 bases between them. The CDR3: CASSLGYRGELFF. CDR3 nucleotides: TGTGCCAGCAGCTTAGGTTACCGCGGGGAGCTGTTTTTT.

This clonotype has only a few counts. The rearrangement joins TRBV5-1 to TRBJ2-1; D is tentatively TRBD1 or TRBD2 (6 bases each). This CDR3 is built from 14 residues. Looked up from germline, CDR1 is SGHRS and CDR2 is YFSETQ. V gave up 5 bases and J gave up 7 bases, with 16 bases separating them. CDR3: CASSRSGAQNEQFF. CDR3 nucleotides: TGCGCCAGCAGTCGTTCGGGGGCGCAGAATGAGCAGTTCTTC.

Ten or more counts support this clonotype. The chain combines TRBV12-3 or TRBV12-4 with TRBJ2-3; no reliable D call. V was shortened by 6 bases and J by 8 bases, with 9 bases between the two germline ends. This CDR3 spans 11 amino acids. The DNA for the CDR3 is TGTGCCAGCAGCGAAAAGCGTACGCAGTATTTT. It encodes CASSEKRTQYF.

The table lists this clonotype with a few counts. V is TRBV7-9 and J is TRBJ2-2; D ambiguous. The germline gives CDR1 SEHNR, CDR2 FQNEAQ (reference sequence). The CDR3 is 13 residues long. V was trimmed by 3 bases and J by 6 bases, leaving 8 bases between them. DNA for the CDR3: TGTGCCAGCAGCTTTTCCGGACCCGGGGAGCTGTTTTTT. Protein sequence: CASSFSGPGELFF.

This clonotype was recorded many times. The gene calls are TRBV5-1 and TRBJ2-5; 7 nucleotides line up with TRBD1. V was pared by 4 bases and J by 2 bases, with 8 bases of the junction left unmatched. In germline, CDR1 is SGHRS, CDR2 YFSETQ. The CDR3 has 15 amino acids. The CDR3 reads CASSEGQRAQETQYF. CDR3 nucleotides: TGCGCCAGCAGCGAGGGACAGCGAGCTCAAGAGACCCAGTACTTC.